This T cell receptor (beta chain) was found in a study of PD-1 blockade in classical Hodgkin lymphoma. The overall study: Nivolumab was given intravenously to patients at 3 mg/kg every 2 weeks. General study findings and limits: Newly diagnosed patients had diversity similar to the baseline diversity of complete responders. The study found that TCR diversity rose significantly by C4D1 in CD4+ but not CD8+ cells. Prior therapy or disease activity may underlie the repertoire differences, whose causes remain undefined.

Measured with immunoSEQ multiplex PCR; TCRdb has only the in-frame clones, and not every one. The sample has about 110,000 clones, nearly 90% seen once. This CDR3 spans 16 amino acids. As for this clone: What it binds is not known.

All the patients suffered relapse after autologous stem cell transplantation, and brentuximab vedotin exposure differed. This chain uses TRBV21-1 with TRBJ1-5; TRBD1, as called in the table, went unchecked against the DNA. TRBV21-1 is described as a pseudogene. The sample in question was peripheral blood mononuclear cells (PBMCs), obtained before the second cycle of nivolumab. The sequence came from a human donor with classical Hodgkin lymphoma. The CDR3 nucleotides read TGTGCCAGCAGCCAAGGGTATCAGGACAGGGTCCAGCCCCAGCATTTT. Translating gives CASSQGYQDRVQPQHF.